The present entry profiles one T cell receptor (beta chain) with its context. The specificity of this receptor is unknown. Base qualities are not provided; no much larger clone lies one nucleotide away. This sample was taken from a study of blood T cells in healthy people across ages (dated by TCRdb to 2015 to 2017). Study-level background: Template switching captured roughly one uniquely barcoded TCR beta cDNA molecule per two T cells in model experiments. Age-related changes in TCR beta repertoire diversity were measured in the study by deep sequencing normalized with unique cDNA molecular identifiers. Four age groups were formed from the donors: young (average approximately 15 years), middle-aged (approximately 42), aged (62) and long-lived (around 82). For two donors (one aged 18 to 29 and one aged 80 or older), the study analyzed two additional independent replicas of 1 million unique cDNA reads from the same blood draw. What the authors observed across the whole study: Donor CMV infection status was unknown, potentially confounding age-related changes in expanded clonotypes. Observed TCR beta diversity correlated strongly with the percentage of naive T cells measured by flow cytometry. As age increased, observed TCR beta diversity per million T cells dropped in a roughly linear way, and a significant reduction was already evident by age 40. Total diversity estimates from one million sequenced T cells were considered lower bounds and underestimates. Compared with the aged group, the long-lived group had more naive CD4+ T cells, fewer expanded clones and increased TCR diversity, suggesting age selection. Bulk unsorted PBMC profiling prevented conclusive comparison of naive and antigen-experienced compartments.

Library preparation was by 5' RACE. The data were produced on an Illumina HiSeq 2500. A second PCR of about 6 to 11 cycles was performed with a sample-barcoded 5' primer and a J-beta primer mix. A unique molecular identifier was introduced onto each TCR beta cDNA molecule by a template-switch 5' adaptor carrying 12 random nucleotides. Each sample yielded at least 2.5 million CDR3-containing paired-end reads. First-strand cDNA synthesis was performed from all RNA using the Mint cDNA synthesis kit, with priming by a TRBC-specific oligonucleotide. Following uracil-DNA glycosylase treatment, all cDNA underwent a first 18-cycle PCR with the universal primers M1SS and BC2_uni_R. In the authors' own workflow: Each sample was normalized by randomly selecting 1 million high-quality reads, each carrying a distinct molecular identifier. Reads with shared molecular identifiers were discarded instead of being binned into consensus sequences. MiTCR, with a Q25 quality threshold and the strictest error-elimination algorithm, was used for CDR3 identification, clonotype clustering and error correction. A nonparametric unseen species model using Euler transformation provided a lower-bound estimate of total TCR beta diversity. TCRdb trimmed public reads at Q25 via fastp, called clones via MiXCR and kept in-frame beta chains. CDR3 protein sequences are deduplicated, and each keeps its most common genes and DNA. TCRdb, rather than the study authors, made the V and J calls. The sample has roughly 800,000 distinct CDR3 sequences on record, roughly 25% of them singletons. The ten top clones hold around 2.9% of the sample.

Systemically healthy Caucasian individuals from Russia, 39 in total and aged about 6 to 90 years, were included as donors. About 10 milliliters of peripheral blood were drawn from each donor into EDTA-treated Vacutainer tubes. Ficoll-Paque density-gradient centrifugation was used to isolate PBMCs, with at least 7 million per sample. Total RNA, at least 5 micrograms per sample, was extracted from PBMCs with Trizol reagent. The percentages of naive CD45RAhigh/CD27high T cells were determined by flow cytometry on a PBMC aliquot from every donor. The germline ends are 16 bases apart after V is trimmed by 5 bases and J by 8 bases. Its CDR3 holds 13 amino acids, cysteine through phenylalanine. This entry keeps only the CDR3 DNA: 39 bases, framed from base 1. The germline V gene encodes CDR1 DFQATT and CDR2 SNEGSKA (reference sequence). These records were also assigned to another study, of T cells of mothers and their children. As that second paper reports: Donors were nine systemically healthy Caucasian individuals: three mothers and their six children. cDNA synthesis used all of the extracted RNA, with 1.5 ug of RNA in each 15 ul reaction. In the second PCR, the M1S primer introduced both the sample barcodes and 2-4 random nucleotides. Over 8 million TCR beta CDR3 reads came from each mother, compared with 3.3 million or so reads from each child. Thymic selection similarly shapes TCR recombination output in related and unrelated pairs, with minor effect from inherited differences. Normalized repertoire overlap was always slightly but never significantly higher in related than unrelated mother-child pairs. With a sensitivity of about 100 clones per million clonotypes, no persistent microchimeric T cell clones were detected. The study used deep NGS to compare TCR beta repertoires of mothers and children, seeking features distinguishing related mother-child pairs from unrelated individuals. On average, the children were about 10 +/- 4 years old, while the mothers were roughly 40 +/- 4 years old. Libraries were sequenced on Illumina HiSeq 2000 with 100+100 nt paired-end reads after adapter ligation with NEBNext reagents. Mother and child libraries were prepared a month apart and sequenced in separate runs to prevent cross-contamination. Each donor had between roughly 450,000 and 2,300,000 distinct TCR beta clonotypes identified. Naive TCR beta clonotypes were estimated from low-frequency clonotypes matched to each donor's FACS-determined naive share, without sorting.

The sample consisted of blood. The sequence came from a boy between 5 and 17 years old in good health. The rearranged segments are TRBV20-1 and TRBJ2-1, with the D gene not clear enough to name. The DNA sequence follows: TGCAGTGCTGTCGGCCCTCTCGTGGATGAGCAGTTCTTC. This codes for CSAVGPLVDEQFF.